The rows below give T cell receptor beta chains drawn from one sample of a study of blood T cell repertoires in COVID-19. Clones were read by immunoSEQ multiplex PCR, and TCRdb kept only the in-frame ones, dropping some. Here the sample spans under 400,000 clones, 80% to 90% being singletons. Sequencing was done on a sample of PBMCs or T cells enriched from blood (not recorded which). These receptors all stem from a man aged 40-49 years in a cohort exposed to, infected with or recovered from COVID-19 (not recorded which). The CDR3 runs from the conserved cysteine through the conserved F or W. D genes are given only for firm matches. Expanded clones are given a class, and other clones once, few, many or no size at all.

j_call: TRBJ2-5
v_call: TRBV10-2
clone_size: .
d_call: TRBD1
cdr3_nt: TGCGCCAGCAGTGCACAGGGGCAAGAGACCCAGTACTTC
cdr3_aa: CASSAQGQETQYF

j_call: TRBJ2-1
v_call: TRBV3-1/TRBV3-2
clone_size: .
d_call: TRBD2
cdr3_nt: TGTGCCAGCAGCCTTAGACTAGCGGGAAGGATGTTCTTC
cdr3_aa: CASSLRLAGRMFF

j_call: TRBJ2-2
v_call: TRBV5-1
clone_size: .
d_call: TRBD1
cdr3_nt: TGCGCCAGCAGCGGACAGGGGAGTGACGGGGAGCTGTTTTTT
cdr3_aa: CASSGQGSDGELFF

j_call: TRBJ2-6
v_call: TRBV6-5
clone_size: once
d_call: .
cdr3_nt: TGTGCCAGCAGGAGAGATACTGGGGCCAACGTCCTGACTTTC
cdr3_aa: CASRRDTGANVLTF

j_call: TRBJ1-3
v_call: TRBV5-1
clone_size: .
d_call: .
cdr3_nt: TGCGCCAGCAGCTCGCGAGTACAGAGCTCTGGAAACACCATATATTTT
cdr3_aa: CASSSRVQSSGNTIYF

j_call: TRBJ1-1
v_call: TRBV28
clone_size: once
d_call: .
cdr3_nt: TGTGCCAGCAGTTTTGGGGGCTACACTGAAGCTTTCTTT
cdr3_aa: CASSFGGYTEAFF

j_call: TRBJ1-5
v_call: TRBV6-5
clone_size: .
d_call: .
cdr3_nt: TGTGCCAGCATGGTGTCAGGGGGCAATCAGCCCCAGCATTTT
cdr3_aa: CASMVSGGNQPQHF

j_call: TRBJ2-1
v_call: TRBV10-1
clone_size: .
d_call: TRBD2
cdr3_nt: TGCGCCAGCAGTGAGTCGCTAGCGGGGGATCCCCAAATGCGATACAATGAGCAGTTCTTC
cdr3_aa: CASSESLAGDPQMRYNEQFF

j_call: TRBJ1-6
v_call: TRBV2
clone_size: few
d_call: .
cdr3_nt: TGTGCCAGCAGGATGACAGATAGAAATTCACCCCTCCACTTT
cdr3_aa: CASRMTDRNSPLHF

j_call: TRBJ1-1
v_call: TRBV5-1
clone_size: .
d_call: .
cdr3_nt: TGCGCCAGCAGCTTGGACAGGGAAGCTTTCTTT
cdr3_aa: CASSLDREAFF

j_call: TRBJ1-5
v_call: TRBV2
clone_size: .
d_call: TRBD1
cdr3_nt: TGTGCCAGCAGCCGGGACAGCCTTCAGCCCCAGCATTTT
cdr3_aa: CASSRDSLQPQHF

j_call: TRBJ1-2
v_call: TRBV15
clone_size: .
d_call: TRBD1
cdr3_nt: TGTGCCACCAGCAGGGGGGACAGTAACTATGGCTACACCTTC
cdr3_aa: CATSRGDSNYGYTF

j_call: TRBJ1-6
v_call: TRBV2
clone_size: .
d_call: .
cdr3_nt: TGTGCCAGCAGTGAAATAGGGGTTAATTCACCCCTCCACTTT
cdr3_aa: CASSEIGVNSPLHF

j_call: TRBJ2-7
v_call: TRBV30
clone_size: .
d_call: TRBD1
cdr3_nt: TGTGCCTGGGGACAGGGCCCCTACGAGCAGTACTTC
cdr3_aa: CAWGQGPYEQYF

j_call: TRBJ2-7
v_call: TRBV6-5
clone_size: .
d_call: .
cdr3_nt: TGTGCCAGCAGACCCGGGGTCAGTCACTACGAGCAGTACTTC
cdr3_aa: CASRPGVSHYEQYF

j_call: TRBJ2-5
v_call: TRBV7-9
clone_size: .
d_call: TRBD2
cdr3_nt: TGTGCCAGCAGCCCTTTTCGCGGGAGTGAAGAGACCCAGTACTTC
cdr3_aa: CASSPFRGSEETQYF

j_call: TRBJ1-2
v_call: TRBV2
clone_size: few
d_call: .
cdr3_nt: TGTGCCAGCAAAGTGGAGCCGGGATATGGCTACACCTTC
cdr3_aa: CASKVEPGYGYTF

j_call: TRBJ2-7
v_call: TRBV27
clone_size: .
d_call: TRBD1
cdr3_nt: TGTGCCAGCAGTTCCTTGACAGGGGGCAAGGGCGAGCAGTACTTC
cdr3_aa: CASSSLTGGKGEQYF

j_call: TRBJ1-3
v_call: TRBV18
clone_size: .
d_call: .
cdr3_nt: TGTGCCAGCTCACCACGTGAGACAGTCGCTGGAAACACCATATATTTT
cdr3_aa: CASSPRETVAGNTIYF

j_call: TRBJ1-3
v_call: TRBV6-1
clone_size: .
d_call: .
cdr3_nt: TGTGCCAGCAGTGAATATCTCTCTGGAAACACCATATATTTT
cdr3_aa: CASSEYLSGNTIYF

j_call: TRBJ2-7
v_call: TRBV10-3
clone_size: .
d_call: TRBD1
cdr3_nt: TGTGCCTCAAATCCCGGGACAGTTACCTACGAGCAGTACTTC
cdr3_aa: CASNPGTVTYEQYF

j_call: TRBJ2-7
v_call: TRBV10-3
clone_size: .
d_call: TRBD1
cdr3_nt: TGTGCCATCACCAGACAGGGGAGGTCAGGCGAGCAGTACTTC
cdr3_aa: CAITRQGRSGEQYF

j_call: TRBJ1-2
v_call: TRBV29-1
clone_size: .
d_call: .
cdr3_nt: TGCAGCGTTGCGGCTAACTATGGCTACACCTTC
cdr3_aa: CSVAANYGYTF

j_call: TRBJ2-7
v_call: TRBV6-1
clone_size: .
d_call: TRBD1
cdr3_nt: TGTGCCAGCAGTGACACAGGGGAGAGAGAGCAGTACTTC
cdr3_aa: CASSDTGEREQYF

j_call: TRBJ1-1
v_call: TRBV20-1
clone_size: .
d_call: .
cdr3_nt: TGCAGTGCTAGTAACAACGTTGAAGCTTTCTTT
cdr3_aa: CSASNNVEAFF

j_call: TRBJ1-1
v_call: TRBV11-2
clone_size: .
d_call: .
cdr3_nt: TGTGCCAGCGCGGGACGGCGGGGCACTGAAGCTTTCTTT
cdr3_aa: CASAGRRGTEAFF

j_call: TRBJ1-1
v_call: TRBV4-2
clone_size: .
d_call: .
cdr3_nt: TGTGCCAGCAGCCAAGCTGGACGGGGGAACACTGAAGCTTTCTTT
cdr3_aa: CASSQAGRGNTEAFF

j_call: TRBJ1-1
v_call: TRBV7-8
clone_size: .
d_call: TRBD1
cdr3_nt: TGTGCCAGCAGCTGGGGACAGCCGAACACTGAAGCTTTCTTT
cdr3_aa: CASSWGQPNTEAFF

j_call: TRBJ2-2
v_call: TRBV9
clone_size: few
d_call: .
cdr3_nt: TGTGCCAGCAGCGTAGGCCAGGGGGGCACCGGGGAGCTGTTTTTT
cdr3_aa: CASSVGQGGTGELFF

j_call: TRBJ2-2
v_call: TRBV10-3
clone_size: .
d_call: .
cdr3_nt: TGTGCCATCAGAGAAGGACTGGCTAACACCGGGGAGCTGTTTTTT
cdr3_aa: CAIREGLANTGELFF

j_call: TRBJ1-3
v_call: TRBV10-2
clone_size: .
d_call: .
cdr3_nt: TGCGCCAGCAAAGGACTGAACTCTGGAAACACCATATATTTT
cdr3_aa: CASKGLNSGNTIYF

j_call: TRBJ2-1
v_call: TRBV18
clone_size: .
d_call: TRBD2
cdr3_nt: TGTGCCAGCTCACCACTGGGGGGGAATGAGCAGTTCTTC
cdr3_aa: CASSPLGGNEQFF

j_call: TRBJ1-2
v_call: TRBV5-1
clone_size: .
d_call: TRBD1
cdr3_nt: TGCGCCAGCAGCATCGGGACAGGGCCTAACTATGGCTACACCTTC
cdr3_aa: CASSIGTGPNYGYTF